This T cell receptor (beta chain) originates from a study of spatial heterogeneity in lung cancer. Overall study: Raw reads contained each unique TCR and UMI combination more than ten times on average.

The germline V gene has CDR1 SGHRS and CDR2 YFSETQ. The CDR3 is made up of 16 amino acids. The V segment lost 3 bases and the J segment 9 bases; nucleotides outside the gene matches: 9. TCR cDNA molecules were tagged individually, and each one carried a unique molecular identifier. TCRdb re-derived calls from the 5' RACE reads in MiXCR, one entry per CDR3 protein. Among approximately 52,000 distinct CDR3 sequences listed, approximately 7% were seen once. This clonotype has a count of ten or more. Its antigen is unknown. Overall study results and limits: Compared with follow-up, resection was when ubiquitous expanded tumor TCRs appeared in blood more.

Specified time point: sample taken at primary tumor resection. Unsorted tumor, nontumor lung tissue or cryopreserved PBMC supplied the whole RNA. The donors, more than 55 patients with untreated early-stage non-small cell lung cancer, provided the samples. This specimen was PBMCs, taken at surgery. This chain uses TRBV5-1 with TRBJ2-3, with 14 bases identical to TRBD2. The sequence was collected from a female donor with early-stage non-small cell lung cancer. CDR3 protein: CASSSTSGGASVTQYF. The DNA of the CDR3 is TGCGCCAGCAGCTCGACTAGCGGGGGGGCCTCGGTCACGCAGTATTTT.